Following are 27 T cell receptor beta chains from one sample sequenced in a study of T cells in Graves' hyperthyroidism and ophthalmopathy. Using RNA transcripts as the source, TCR beta CDR3 regions were amplified. HTBI primers drove first-round RT-PCR of the TCR CDR3. TCRdb ran MiXCR on the multiplex PCR reads and lists one entry per CDR3 protein. The repertoire consists of approximately 400,000 distinct CDR3 sequences, with more than 13% occurring once and the leading ten covering about 33%. The material sequenced was blood. Receptor source: a woman aged 25-40 years with Graves' hyperthyroidism.

This clonotype was counted many times. V and J are TRBV12-3 or TRBV12-4 and TRBJ2-1, with unresolved D. This CDR3 has 14 amino acids. Trimming stripped 6 bases from V and 2 bases from J, with 11 bases between. This CDR3 reads CASSVGSTYNEQFF. The CDR3 DNA reads TGTGCCAGCAGCGTGGGGTCTACCTACAATGAGCAGTTCTTC.

The rearrangement links TRBV28 to TRBJ2-5, with a possible D match to TRBD2 (7 bases). The V gene's germline CDR1 is MDHEN and CDR2 SYDVKM. Deletions cut 8 bases from V and 4 bases from J, with 17 bases between. The CDR3 runs to 14 residues. The CDR3 reads CASSRGGAGETQYF. The CDR3 DNA reads TGTGCCAGCTCCAGAGGGGGGGCAGGAGAGACCCAGTACTTC.

This clonotype has at least ten counts. The chain links TRBV20-1 to TRBJ2-1; 7 bases align to TRBD1. V gave up 0 bases and J gave up 8 bases; unmatched junction bases: 13. The CDR3 is 16 residues long. Germline lookup yields CDR1 DFQATT and CDR2 SNEGSKA (reference sequence). DNA of the CDR3: TGCAGTGCTAGAGATCCGGGACCGAGGGGGCGTGATGAGCAGTTCTTC. Translated, it gives CSARDPGPRGRDEQFF.

This clonotype was seen at least ten times. The V and J genes are TRBV28 and TRBJ2-1; 8 bases line up with TRBD2. With V trimmed by 3 bases and J by 6 bases, 4 bases remained unmatched. This CDR3 has 14 residues. CDR1 and CDR2 (germline): MDHEN, SYDVKM. CDR3 protein: CASSFQREFNEQFF. In DNA, the CDR3 is TGTGCCAGCAGTTTCCAGCGGGAGTTCAATGAGCAGTTCTTC.

The sample holds many counts of this clonotype. The CDR3 region is CASSSSLWDRKSFYGYTF. CDR3 in DNA: TGTGCCAGCAGTTCCTCGCTGTGGGACAGGAAAAGCTTCTATGGCTACACCTTC. The chain links TRBV27 to TRBJ1-2, with TRBD1 identical over 8 bases. This CDR3 region has 18 residues. The germline V gene encodes CDR1 MNHEY and CDR2 SMNVEV (reference sequence). V shed 4 bases and J 4 bases; nucleotides not matched to a gene: 17.

This clonotype showed up many times. The V and J genes are TRBV27 and TRBJ2-5, with D possibly being TRBD1 (5 bases). V shed 0 bases and J shed 1 base, with 15 bases lying between them. The CDR3 sequence is 17 residues long. Germline V gene sequence: CDR1 MNHEY, CDR2 SMNVEV (reference sequence). As DNA, the CDR3 is TGTGCCAGCAGTTTATCGCCCCCAGGGAACCTCCAAGAGACCCAGTACTTC. It specifies CASSLSPPGNLQETQYF.

CDR3 sequence (DNA): TGTGCCATCAAAGGCTCGACTAGCGGGAGCAATGAGCAGTTCTTC. Its translation is CAIKGSTSGSNEQFF. The chain recombines TRBV10-3 with TRBJ2-1; 12 bases agree with TRBD2. This CDR3 region has 15 residues. V gave up 7 bases and J gave up 6 bases; unmatched junction bases: 7. Per germline, CDR1 ENHRY and CDR2 SYGVKD.

The chain combines TRBV20-1 with TRBJ2-1; 8 bases fit TRBD2. The CDR3 contains 17 residues. After removal of 2 bases from V and 0 bases from J, the junction contained 9 bases not matched to a gene. Germline V gene lookup returns CDR1 DFQATT and CDR2 SNEGSKA (reference sequence). This chain's CDR3 is CSARSERGPSSYNEQFF. CDR3 bases: TGCAGTGCTAGATCTGAGCGGGGGCCTAGCTCCTACAATGAGCAGTTCTTC.

This clonotype occurred a few times. The chain uses TRBV20-1 and TRBJ2-7; D is undetermined. This CDR3 comprises 13 residues. Trimming stripped 3 bases from V and 2 bases from J, with 11 bases between. Germline loops: CDR1 DFQATT, CDR2 SNEGSKA (reference sequence). CDR3 region: CSASDEIPYEQYF. The DNA for the CDR3 is TGCAGTGCTAGCGATGAAATACCCTACGAGCAGTACTTC.

This clonotype was observed many times. The chain couples TRBV7-8 to TRBJ2-7, with TRBD2 matching 9 bases. With 5 bases clipped from V and 4 bases from J, the junction kept 3 bases outside the gene matches. The CDR3 consists of 13 residues. Germline-derived CDR1 and CDR2 are SGHVS and FQNEAQ. The CDR3 bases are TGTGCCAGCAGCAGTAGCGGGAGATACGAGCAGTACTTC. It yields the protein CASSSSGRYEQYF.

This clonotype has only a few counts. The V and J genes are TRBV30 and TRBJ1-1, with D possibly TRBD1 on 6 matching bases. V was pared by 3 bases and J by 6 bases, with 11 bases between. The CDR3 contains 12 residues. Germline V gene data show CDR1 as GTSNPN and CDR2 as SVGIG (reference sequence). CDR3 in amino acids: CAWSLAGAEAFF. For the CDR3, the DNA is TGTGCCTGGAGCTTGGCAGGGGCTGAAGCTTTCTTT.

In this sample, this clonotype turned up a few times. J is TRBJ2-7 and V is TRBV19; D may correspond to TRBD1 or TRBD2 (6 bases each). CDR1 is LNHDA and CDR2 is SQIVND in the germline V gene (reference sequence). The V end lost 3 bases, the J end lost 0 bases, and 12 bases lay between the germline ends. This CDR3 is built from 15 residues. The CDR3 DNA reads TGTGCCAGTAGTATTTTCGGGGGCCACTCCTACGAGCAGTACTTC. Translated: CASSIFGGHSYEQYF.

The CDR3: CASREPGTSGANVLTF. Written as DNA, the CDR3 is TGTGCCAGCAGAGAACCGGGGACCTCTGGGGCCAACGTCCTGACTTTC. This chain uses TRBV28 with TRBJ2-6; D is possibly TRBD1 or TRBD2 (5 bases each). The CDR3 has 16 amino acids. The V end was cut by 6 bases, the J end by 0 bases, with 12 bases between. In germline, CDR1 is MDHEN, CDR2 SYDVKM. Full variable domain (remainder filled in from reference TRBV28 and TRBJ2-6): DVKVTQSSRYLVKRTGEKVFLECVQDMDHENMFWYRQDPGLGLRLIYFSYDVKMKEKGDIPEGYSVSREKKERFSLILESASTNQTSMYLCASREPGTSGANVLTFGAGSRLTVL.

In this sample, this clonotype turned up a few times. This chain's CDR3 is CASRTPSYNEQFF. Written as DNA, the CDR3 is TGTGCCAGTAGGACACCCTCCTACAATGAGCAGTTCTTC. This chain connects TRBV19 to TRBJ2-1; D not certain. The CDR3 loop spans 13 amino acids. Trimming took 6 bases from V and 0 from J, leaving 6 bases between them. Germline loops: CDR1 LNHDA, CDR2 SQIVND (reference sequence).

The chain recombines TRBV20-1 with TRBJ2-7; 7 positions match TRBD1. The CDR3 contains 12 residues. The V gene end was trimmed by 4 bases and the J gene end by 2 bases; junction bases not matched to a gene: 2. Germline assignment: CDR1 DFQATT and CDR2 SNEGSKA (reference sequence). The CDR3 region has the DNA TGCAGTGCTAAGGGACAGCCCTACGAGCAGTACTTC. Translation: CSAKGQPYEQYF.

In this sample, this clonotype turned up many times. V and J are TRBV9 and TRBJ2-7; D call uncertain. Deletions cut 2 bases from V and 5 bases from J, with 11 bases between. Germline CDR1 SGDLS, CDR2 YYNGEE. The CDR3 totals 13 residues. CDR3 DNA sequence: TGTGCCAGCAGCGTGGCGGCCCGGGACGAGCAGTACTTC. Translation gives CASSVAARDEQYF.

In regard to this clonotype: A much larger clone lies one base from this, so it may be a read error. The V gene is TRBV5-1, the J gene TRBJ2-1; TRBD2 aligns across 7 bases. Germline V CDR1 and CDR2: SGHRS, YFSETQ. The CDR3 is 19 amino acids. The CDR3 sequence is CASSPTWGRADISYNEKFF. CDR3 in DNA: TGCGCCAGCAGCCCCACGTGGGGGAGGGCCGACATCTCCTACAATGAGAAGTTCTTC.

This clonotype showed up many times. The chain recombines TRBV5-1 with TRBJ2-7; TRBD2 aligns across 10 bases. J gave up 2 bases and V 2 bases, and 4 bases lay outside the gene matches. CDR1 is SGHRS and CDR2 is YFSETQ in the germline V gene. The CDR3 is 15 amino acids. The CDR3 spells CASSFGLAAAYEQYF. The CDR3 bases are TGCGCCAGCAGCTTTGGACTAGCGGCAGCCTACGAGCAGTACTTC.

This clonotype was recorded many times. This chain joins TRBV28 and TRBJ2-3; D gene unclear. The CDR3 covers 13 residues. V shed 6 bases and J shed 5 bases, with 12 bases lying between them. Germline V gives CDR1 MDHEN, CDR2 SYDVKM. As DNA, the CDR3 is TGTGCCAGCAGCCCCCGGGTTAGAGATACGCAGTATTTT. It codes for CASSPRVRDTQYF.

This clonotype showed up many times. V and J are TRBV12-3 or TRBV12-4 and TRBJ1-1, with D perhaps matching TRBD1 (5 bases). Trimming removed 8 bases at V and 2 bases at J, with 15 bases between. The CDR3 extends over 14 amino acids. The CDR3: CASRGVGGNTEAFF. CDR3 DNA sequence: TGTGCCAGCCGGGGGGTGGGGGGAAACACTGAAGCTTTCTTT.

The chain employs TRBV7-8 and TRBJ2-1; no firm D call. CDR1 is SGHVS, CDR2 FQNEAQ, per germline. This CDR3 is 14 amino acids long. Trimming stripped 5 bases from V and 0 bases from J, with 8 bases between. The DNA of the CDR3 is TGTGCCAGCAGCACACAGAGCTCCTACAATGAGCAGTTCTTC. It encodes CASSTQSSYNEQFF.

The CDR3 sequence: CASSSNPTNEKLFF. The CDR3 region has the DNA TGTGCCAGCAGCTCAAACCCAACTAATGAAAAACTGTTTTTT. The rearrangement joins TRBV11-2 to TRBJ1-4; D is undetermined. The germline V gene has CDR1 SGHAT and CDR2 FQNNGV. Trimming took 4 bases from V and 0 from J, leaving 6 bases between them. The CDR3 spans 14 residues.

In this sample, this clonotype turned up many times. This chain joins TRBV12-3 or TRBV12-4 and TRBJ1-6; D is unresolved. The CDR3 consists of 15 residues. V dropped 3 bases and J dropped 6 bases, with 12 bases sitting between them. The CDR3, as DNA: TGTGCCAGCAGTTTGGATGTCGGTGGTAATTCACCCCTCCACTTT. Translating gives CASSLDVGGNSPLHF.

Many counts were recorded for this clonotype. The chain couples TRBV28 to TRBJ1-4; 11 nucleotides line up with TRBD1. CDR1 and CDR2 from the germline V gene are MDHEN and SYDVKM. The ends lost 4 bases at V and 5 bases at J; junction bases unmatched: 3. CDR3 length equals 15 residues. The chain's CDR3 is CASSWTGGRNEKLFF. In DNA, the CDR3 is TGTGCCAGCAGTTGGACAGGGGGCCGGAATGAAAAACTGTTTTTT. Combining the CDR3 with reference TRBV28 and TRBJ1-4 gives the whole variable domain DVKVTQSSRYLVKRTGEKVFLECVQDMDHENMFWYRQDPGLGLRLIYFSYDVKMKEKGDIPEGYSVSREKKERFSLILESASTNQTSMYLCASSWTGGRNEKLFFGSGTQLSVL.

This clonotype was counted at least ten times. The rearrangement uses TRBV5-5 and TRBJ2-7, with 7 bases lining up with TRBD2. CDR3 length: 17 amino acids. The ends lost 0 bases at V and 1 base at J; junction bases unmatched: 10. Germline V lookup: CDR1 SGHKS, CDR2 YYEKEE (reference sequence). CDR3 DNA sequence: TGTGCCAGCAGCTTGGAAGGTGGCGGGAGAGTGTCCTACGAGCAGTACTTC. This sequence encodes CASSLEGGGRVSYEQYF.

This clonotype showed up many times. The chain uses TRBV18 and TRBJ2-7, with TRBD2 as a possible D gene (5 bases). Trimming took off 1 base at V and 0 bases at J, with 7 bases between the two ends. The CDR3 extends over 14 amino acids. CDR1 and CDR2 from the germline V gene are KGHSH and LQKENI. The CDR3 sequence: CASSPRGYSYEQYF. The CDR3 coding sequence is TGTGCCAGCTCACCACGAGGGTACTCCTACGAGCAGTACTTC.

The gene calls are TRBV14 and TRBJ2-7; D might be TRBD2 (5 bases). Germline values: CDR1 SGHDN, CDR2 FVKESK. This CDR3 is 16 amino acids long. The V end lost 0 bases, the J end lost 2 bases, and 14 bases lay between the germline ends. Here the CDR3 DNA reads TGTGCCAGCAGCCAAGAGGCGTGGACTGGGGCCTACGAGCAGTACTTC. Its protein product is CASSQEAWTGAYEQYF.